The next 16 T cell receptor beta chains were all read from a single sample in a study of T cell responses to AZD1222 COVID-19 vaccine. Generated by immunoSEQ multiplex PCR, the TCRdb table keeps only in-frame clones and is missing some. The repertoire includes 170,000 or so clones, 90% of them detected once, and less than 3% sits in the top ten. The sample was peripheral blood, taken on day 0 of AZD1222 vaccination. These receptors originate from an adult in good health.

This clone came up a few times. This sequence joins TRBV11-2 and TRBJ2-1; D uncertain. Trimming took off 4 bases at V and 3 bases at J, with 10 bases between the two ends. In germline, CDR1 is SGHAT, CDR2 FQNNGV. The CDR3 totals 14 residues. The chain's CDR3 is CASSSPMDYNEQFF. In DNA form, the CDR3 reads TGTGCCAGCAGCTCCCCCATGGACTACAATGAGCAGTTCTTC.

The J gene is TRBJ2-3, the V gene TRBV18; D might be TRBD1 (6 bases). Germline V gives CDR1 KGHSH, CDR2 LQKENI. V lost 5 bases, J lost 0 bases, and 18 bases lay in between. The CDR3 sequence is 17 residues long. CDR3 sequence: CASSSFPGQASTDTQYF. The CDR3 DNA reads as TGTGCCAGCTCATCGTTCCCGGGACAAGCTAGCACAGATACGCAGTATTTT.

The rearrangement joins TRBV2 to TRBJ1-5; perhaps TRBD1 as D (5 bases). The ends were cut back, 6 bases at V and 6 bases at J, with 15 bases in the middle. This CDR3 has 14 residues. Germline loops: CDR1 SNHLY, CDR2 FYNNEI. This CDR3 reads CASRGRVDGQPQHF. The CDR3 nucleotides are TGTGCCAGCAGGGGCAGGGTAGACGGTCAGCCCCAGCATTTT.

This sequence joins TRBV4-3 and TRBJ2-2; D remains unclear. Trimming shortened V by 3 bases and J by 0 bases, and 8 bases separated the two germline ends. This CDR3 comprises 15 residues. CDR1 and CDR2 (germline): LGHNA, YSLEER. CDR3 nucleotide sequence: TGCGCCAGCAGCCACCACAGTACGAACACCGGGGAGCTGTTTTTT. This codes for CASSHHSTNTGELFF.

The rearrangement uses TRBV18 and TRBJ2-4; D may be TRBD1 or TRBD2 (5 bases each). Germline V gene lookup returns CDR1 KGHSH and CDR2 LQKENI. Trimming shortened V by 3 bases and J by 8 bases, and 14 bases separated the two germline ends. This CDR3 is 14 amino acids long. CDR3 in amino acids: CASSPWGRVDIQYF. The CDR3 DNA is TGTGCCAGCTCACCCTGGGGGAGAGTGGACATTCAGTACTTC.

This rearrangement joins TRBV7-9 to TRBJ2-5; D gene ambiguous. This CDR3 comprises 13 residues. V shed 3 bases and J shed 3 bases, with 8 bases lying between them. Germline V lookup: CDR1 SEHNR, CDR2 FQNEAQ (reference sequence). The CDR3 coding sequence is TGTGCCAGCAGCTTTACATTGAAAGAGACCCAGTACTTC. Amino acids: CASSFTLKETQYF.

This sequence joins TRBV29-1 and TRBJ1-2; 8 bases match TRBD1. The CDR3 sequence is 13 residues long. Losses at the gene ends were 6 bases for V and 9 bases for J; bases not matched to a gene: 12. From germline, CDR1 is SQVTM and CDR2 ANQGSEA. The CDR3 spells CSVALDRDGRYTF. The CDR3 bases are TGCAGCGTCGCCCTGGACAGGGACGGGCGCTACACCTTC. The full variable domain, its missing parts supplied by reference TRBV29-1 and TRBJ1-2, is SAVISQKPSRDICQRGTSLTIQCQVDSQVTMMFWYRQQPGQSLTLIATANQGSEATYESGFVIDKFPISRPNLTFSTLTVSNMSPEDSSIYLCSVALDRDGRYTFGSGTRLTVV.

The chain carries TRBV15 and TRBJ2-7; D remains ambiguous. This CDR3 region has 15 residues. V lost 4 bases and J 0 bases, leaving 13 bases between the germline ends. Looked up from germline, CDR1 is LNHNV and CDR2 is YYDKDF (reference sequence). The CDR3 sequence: CATSTSGPVSYEQYF. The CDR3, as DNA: TGTGCCACCAGCACTTCTGGACCCGTCTCCTACGAGCAGTACTTC.

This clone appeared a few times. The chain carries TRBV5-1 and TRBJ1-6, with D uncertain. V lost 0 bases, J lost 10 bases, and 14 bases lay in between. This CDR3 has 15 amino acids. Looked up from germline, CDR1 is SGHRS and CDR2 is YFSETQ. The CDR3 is CASSLAAATRSPLHF. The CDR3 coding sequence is TGCGCCAGCAGCTTGGCCGCGGCAACTCGCTCACCCCTCCACTTT.

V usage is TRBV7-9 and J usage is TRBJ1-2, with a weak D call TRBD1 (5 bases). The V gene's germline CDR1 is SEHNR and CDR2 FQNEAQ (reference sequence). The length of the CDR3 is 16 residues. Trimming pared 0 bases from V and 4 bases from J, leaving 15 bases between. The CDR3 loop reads CASSLATPGQGYGYTF. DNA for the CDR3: TGTGCCAGCAGCTTAGCCACTCCGGGTCAGGGCTATGGCTACACCTTC. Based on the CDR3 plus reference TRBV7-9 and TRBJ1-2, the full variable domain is DTGVSQNPRHKITKRGQNVTFRCDPISEHNRLYWYRQTLGQGPEFLTYFQNEAQLEKSRLLSDRFSAERPKGSFSTLEIQRTEQGDSAMYLCASSLATPGQGYGYTFGSGTRLTVV.

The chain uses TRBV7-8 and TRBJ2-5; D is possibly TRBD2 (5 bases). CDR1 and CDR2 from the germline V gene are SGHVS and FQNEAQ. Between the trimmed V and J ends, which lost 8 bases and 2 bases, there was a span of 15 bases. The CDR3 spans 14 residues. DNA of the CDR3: TGTGCCAGCCTCCCCGAGGGAGTACAAGAGACCCAGTACTTC. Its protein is CASLPEGVQETQYF.

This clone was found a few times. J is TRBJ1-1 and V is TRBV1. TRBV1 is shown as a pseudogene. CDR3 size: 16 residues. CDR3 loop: CTSSQVLKGSNTEAFF. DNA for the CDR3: TGCACCAGCAGCCAAGTGTTGAAAGGTAGTAACACTGAAGCTTTCTTT.

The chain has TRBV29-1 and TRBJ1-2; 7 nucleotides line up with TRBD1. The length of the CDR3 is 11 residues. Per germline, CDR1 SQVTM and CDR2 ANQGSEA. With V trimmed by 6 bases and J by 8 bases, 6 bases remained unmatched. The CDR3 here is CSVSQGGGYTF. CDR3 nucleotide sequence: TGCAGCGTATCTCAGGGGGGCGGCTACACCTTC.

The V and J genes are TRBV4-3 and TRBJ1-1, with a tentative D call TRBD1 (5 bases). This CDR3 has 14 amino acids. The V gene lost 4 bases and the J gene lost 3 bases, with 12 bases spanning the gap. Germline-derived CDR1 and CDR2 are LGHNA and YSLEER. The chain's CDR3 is CASSRGTADTEAFF. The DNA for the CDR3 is TGCGCCAGCAGCCGTGGGACGGCCGACACTGAAGCTTTCTTT.

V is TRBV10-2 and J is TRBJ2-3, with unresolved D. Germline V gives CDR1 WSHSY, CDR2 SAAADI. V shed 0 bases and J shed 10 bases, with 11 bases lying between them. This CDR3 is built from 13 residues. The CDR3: CASSESKPTAQYF. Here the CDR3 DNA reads TGCGCCAGCAGTGAGTCGAAACCAACGGCGCAGTATTTT.

CDR3: CAISRTGTNTEAFF. CDR3 nucleotide sequence: TGTGCCATCAGTCGGACAGGGACGAACACTGAAGCTTTCTTT. The chain links TRBV10-3 to TRBJ1-1; the match to TRBD1 covers 8 bases. Trimming took 5 bases from V and 1 from J; bases not matched to a gene: 3. This CDR3 is built from 14 residues. CDR1 ENHRY and CDR2 SYGVKD come from the germline V gene.